Included here is one TCR beta chain sequence, with context. One entry per CDR3 protein results from TCRdb running MiXCR on the RT-PCR reads. The data show almost 90,000 distinct CDR3 sequences, just under 5% seen once. These data belong to a study of patients and donors after allogeneic stem cell transplantation. V lost 6 bases, J lost 4 bases, and 1 base stayed unmatched. In germline, CDR1 is ENHRY, CDR2 SYGVKD. This CDR3 region has 15 residues. V gene TRBV10-3 combines with J gene TRBJ2-1; TRBD2 aligns across 15 bases. Sequencing was done on a sample of blood, either unsorted or a sorted T cell fraction (not recorded which). The clonotype comes from a human donor who was either an allogeneic HSCT recipient or a stem cell or donor lymphocyte infusion donor (not recorded which). It is not recorded whose cells these are; they may come from a transplant donor. As DNA, the CDR3 is TGTGCCATCAGCGGGACTAGCGGGAGGTACAATGAGCAGTTCTTC. Translated, it gives CAISGTSGRYNEQFF.